This T cell receptor (beta chain) was captured by sequencing in a study of early T cells in non-severe SARS-CoV-2 infection. Unique molecular identifier tags were affixed to discrete cDNA molecules. TCRdb reanalysed the 5' RACE reads using MiXCR and keeps one entry per CDR3 protein. The table has about 30,000 distinct CDR3 sequences, around 5% seen once. At least ten counts were recorded for this clonotype. This CDR3 comprises 17 residues. The V gene's germline CDR1 is DFQATT and CDR2 SNEGSKA (reference sequence). V was pared by 4 bases and J by 0 bases, with 16 bases between. The sequence came from an adult who was a healthcare worker with PCR-confirmed SARS-CoV-2 infection or an uninfected control (not recorded which). The sequencing sample was made of whole blood. The chain recombines TRBV20-1 with TRBJ2-6, with D perhaps TRBD1 or TRBD2 (5 bases each). In DNA, the CDR3 is TGCAGTGCTACCTCTTCGGGGCGCAACTCTGGGGCCAACGTCCTGACTTTC. The encoded protein is CSATSSGRNSGANVLTF.